One and the same sample provided the 28 T cell receptor beta chains below, sequenced in a study of PD-1 blockade in classical Hodgkin lymphoma. Autologous stem cell transplantation was followed by relapse in every patient, and brentuximab vedotin exposure varied. TCRdb's table, derived via immunoSEQ multiplex PCR, lists solely in-frame clones and lacks some. This sample has fewer than 15,000 clones, with around 84% found just once. Sequenced here: peripheral blood mononuclear cells (PBMCs), sampled at baseline. The receptors derive from a human donor with classical Hodgkin lymphoma.

V is TRBV9 and J is TRBJ2-1; 10 bases fit TRBD2. The germline gives CDR1 SGDLS, CDR2 YYNGEE. Trimming at V came to 4 bases and at J to 3 bases, leaving 10 bases not matched to a gene. This CDR3 spans 17 amino acids. CDR3 region: CASSHSSGRANYNEQFF. The CDR3, as DNA: TGTGCCAGCAGCCACTCCAGCGGGAGGGCAAACTACAATGAGCAGTTCTTC.

Only one count was recorded for this clone. CDR3 in DNA: TGTGCCAGCAGTTACTCGAATGGGGGGTCCTACGAGCAGTACTTC. Protein sequence: CASSYSNGGSYEQYF. This chain links TRBV6-5 with TRBJ2-7; possibly TRBD2 for D (6 bases). Germline CDR1 and CDR2: MNHEY and SVGAGI. V was cut by 0 bases and J by 1 base, with 10 bases left in between. The CDR3 is 15 amino acids.

This chain connects TRBV28 to TRBJ1-4; D is perhaps TRBD1 (5 bases). Trimming cost V 5 bases and J 5 bases, with 18 bases left between them. This CDR3 has 16 residues. The germline V gene encodes CDR1 MDHEN and CDR2 SYDVKM. The CDR3 reads CASSKPAGTENEKLFF. CDR3 DNA sequence: TGTGCCAGCAGTAAACCAGCCGGGACGGAGAATGAAAAACTGTTTTTT.

The chain joins TRBV28 to TRBJ1-1, with D perhaps matching TRBD1 (5 bases). This CDR3 comprises 14 residues. Germline-derived CDR1 and CDR2 are MDHEN and SYDVKM. The V and J ends lost 2 bases and 2 bases respectively, with 9 bases between them. The CDR3 sequence: CASSLDRFNTEAFF. CDR3 in DNA: TGTGCCAGCAGTTTAGACAGATTTAACACTGAAGCTTTCTTT.

This clone was detected only once. Written as DNA, the CDR3 is TGCAGCGTTGAAGGAAGGAAGGCCTACGAGCAGTACTTC. This encodes CSVEGRKAYEQYF. V gene TRBV29-1 combines with J gene TRBJ2-7; no reliable D call. The CDR3 extends over 13 amino acids. Per the germline V gene, CDR1 is SQVTM and CDR2 is ANQGSEA. V lost 1 base and J 2 bases, leaving 9 bases between the germline ends.

The V call is TRBV28, the J call TRBJ1-1, with D unclear. The CDR3 has 14 residues. The V and J ends lost 4 bases and 0 bases respectively, with 9 bases between them. The germline V gene encodes CDR1 MDHEN and CDR2 SYDVKM. The CDR3 DNA follows: TGTGCCAGCAGTTCGGACGGATTGAACACTGAAGCTTTCTTT. Translation: CASSSDGLNTEAFF.

The rearrangement joins TRBV5-1 to TRBJ2-2; 7 bases line up with TRBD1. The germline CDR1 and CDR2 sequences are SGHRS and YFSETQ. V dropped 1 base and J dropped 5; count of bases not matched to a gene: 5. The CDR3 spans 15 residues. CDR3 in DNA: TGCGCCAGCAGCTTGTGGCAGGGGGTGACCGGGGAGCTGTTTTTT. Encoded protein: CASSLWQGVTGELFF.

The CDR3 here is CASSLGQGATDTQYF. In DNA form, the CDR3 reads TGCGCCAGCAGCTTGGGTCAGGGGGCCACAGATACGCAGTATTTT. The V and J genes are TRBV5-1 and TRBJ2-3, with TRBD1 matching over 8 bases. Germline V gene data show CDR1 as SGHRS and CDR2 as YFSETQ. Trimming removed 0 bases from V and 2 bases from J; junction bases left unmatched: 2. The CDR3 totals 15 residues.

The gene calls are TRBV28 and TRBJ1-2, with 7 bases matching TRBD1. CDR1 is MDHEN and CDR2 is SYDVKM in the germline V gene. The CDR3 length is 17 residues. The ends lost 4 bases at V and 4 bases at J; junction bases unmatched: 15. The CDR3 region is CASSSRDSFGYSYGYTF. The CDR3 nucleotides are TGTGCCAGCAGTTCCCGGGACAGCTTCGGTTATTCCTATGGCTACACCTTC.

The chain uses TRBV6-5 and TRBJ2-2; 7 bases map to TRBD2. CDR1 and CDR2 from the germline V gene are MNHEY and SVGAGI. CDR3 length: 15 amino acids. The ends lost 6 bases at V and 7 bases at J; junction bases unmatched: 11. The CDR3 coding sequence is TGTGCCAGCAGCCCCGGGAGGTTAGAGGGCGGGGAGCTGTTTTTT. Protein sequence: CASSPGRLEGGELFF.

The chain carries TRBV6-6 and TRBJ2-7, with D possibly matching TRBD1 (6 bases). Germline V gives CDR1 MNHNY, CDR2 SVGAGI (reference sequence). V was trimmed by 6 bases and J by 2 bases, leaving 14 bases between them. The CDR3 length is 14 residues. In DNA, the CDR3 is TGTGCCAGCAGGCCACCGACAGGTACCTACGAGCAGTACTTC. It yields the protein CASRPPTGTYEQYF.

The chain links TRBV25-1 to TRBJ1-5; 7 nucleotides match TRBD1. Losses at the gene ends were 6 bases for V and 2 bases for J; bases not matched to a gene: 4. Germline CDR1 MGHDK, CDR2 SYGVNS. The CDR3 length is 14 residues. CDR3 amino acids: CASRSDRGNQPQHF. CDR3 DNA: TGTGCCAGCAGGTCAGACAGGGGCAATCAGCCCCAGCATTTT.

The gene calls are TRBV5-4 and TRBJ2-3; 12 bases line up with TRBD2. Germline loops: CDR1 SGHNT, CDR2 YYREEE (reference sequence). V lost 3 bases to trimming and J lost 5 bases; unmatched junction nucleotides: 10. The CDR3 is made up of 17 amino acids. The CDR3 loop reads CASSSRLAGALRDTQYF. In nucleotides, the CDR3 is TGTGCCAGCAGCTCCCGACTAGCGGGGGCCCTCAGAGATACGCAGTATTTT.

The V gene is TRBV2, the J gene TRBJ1-5, with D possibly TRBD1 on 5 matching bases. This CDR3 is built from 13 residues. V was pared by 4 bases and J by 3 bases, with 7 bases between. Per germline, CDR1 SNHLY and CDR2 FYNNEI. This CDR3 reads CASSGQINQPQHF. The CDR3 DNA reads TGTGCCAGCAGTGGACAGATCAATCAGCCCCAGCATTTT.

The chain recombines TRBV9 with TRBJ2-1; 7 positions match TRBD2. This CDR3 contains 16 residues. The junction had 13 bases not matched to a gene; V was cut back by 3 bases and J by 7 bases. Germline V CDR1 and CDR2: SGDLS, YYNGEE. CDR3 protein: CASSGLLDGGRNEQFF. The DNA of the CDR3 is TGTGCCAGCAGCGGACTACTGGACGGGGGGAGGAATGAGCAGTTCTTC.

The V and J genes are TRBV7-6 and TRBJ2-7; D ambiguous. The CDR3 is 15 amino acids. V was cut by 5 bases and J by 1 base, with 15 bases left in between. Germline loops: CDR1 SGHVS, CDR2 FNYEAQ. The CDR3 sequence is CASSGLNLGSYEQYF. CDR3 sequence (DNA): TGTGCCAGCAGCGGCCTCAATTTAGGGTCCTACGAGCAGTACTTC. Supplemented by reference TRBV7-6 and TRBJ2-7, the full variable domain reads GAGVSQSPRYKVTKRGQDVALRCDPISGHVSLYWYRQALGQGPEFLTYFNYEAQQDKSGLPNDRFSAERPEGSISTLTIQRTEQRDSAMYRCASSGLNLGSYEQYFGPGTRLTVT.

CDR3 bases: TGTGCCAGCAGTTCGAATTCACCCCTCCACTTT. Translation: CASSSNSPLHF. The rearrangement links TRBV27 to TRBJ1-6, with unresolved D. From germline, CDR1 is MNHEY and CDR2 SMNVEV (reference sequence). There are 11 residues in the CDR3. The V end was cut by 4 bases, the J end by 7 bases, with 2 bases between.

Remarks on this clone: Its ends do not fully match the called genes, so a read error is possible. The rearrangement joins TRBV7-7 to TRBJ2-4; the match to TRBD2 covers 14 bases. Germline-derived CDR1 and CDR2 are SSHAT and FNYEAQ (reference sequence). The CDR3 contains 20 residues. The CDR3 spells CASSVRLTSGGGSRKNIQYF. Here the CDR3 DNA reads TGTGCTAGCAGCGTTAGGCTGACTAGCGGGGGGGGCTCTCGCAAAAACATTCAGTACTTC.

This chain joins TRBV6-6 and TRBJ1-1; D may be TRBD1 (6 bases). The length of the CDR3 is 15 residues. V lost 3 bases to trimming and J lost 4 bases, with 15 bases between them. Germline CDR1 reads MNHNY; CDR2 reads SVGAGI (reference sequence). In nucleotides, the CDR3 is TGTGCCAGCAGTTATAGATTAGGGGGGCGCACTGAAGCTTTCTTT. This translates into CASSYRLGGRTEAFF.

The chain couples TRBV10-3 to TRBJ2-1; the match to TRBD2 covers 8 bases. Per germline, CDR1 ENHRY and CDR2 SYGVKD. V dropped 10 bases and J dropped 5; count of bases not matched to a gene: 4. The CDR3 extends over 12 amino acids. The CDR3 is CATQRGNNEQFF. CDR3 DNA sequence: TGTGCCACCCAGCGGGGGAACAATGAGCAGTTCTTC.

The chain links TRBV9 to TRBJ2-1; D may be TRBD2 (6 bases). Between the trimmed V and J ends, which lost 3 bases and 5 bases, there was a span of 18 bases. Germline V gives CDR1 SGDLS, CDR2 YYNGEE. CDR3 length: 16 residues. CDR3 region: CASSGTSPVLNNEQFF. Written as DNA, the CDR3 is TGTGCCAGCAGCGGAACTAGCCCAGTCCTAAACAATGAGCAGTTCTTC.

The rearrangement joins TRBV30 to TRBJ2-2, with D tentatively TRBD1 (5 bases). This CDR3 contains 13 residues. Trimming removed 0 bases from V and 6 bases from J, with 8 bases in between. Germline CDR1 and CDR2: GTSNPN and SVGIG (reference sequence). The CDR3 protein is CAWSVQGSGELFF. CDR3 bases: TGTGCCTGGAGTGTCCAGGGATCCGGGGAGCTGTTTTTT.

J is TRBJ2-7 and V is TRBV7-2; 13 positions agree with TRBD2. Trimming took 5 bases from V and 4 from J; bases not matched to a gene: 2. CDR1 is SGHTA and CDR2 is FQGNSA in the germline V gene. The CDR3 consists of 14 residues. The CDR3 region is CASSRTSGRYEQYF. Here the CDR3 DNA reads TGTGCCAGCAGCCGGACTAGCGGGAGATACGAGCAGTACTTC. Full variable domain (rest looked up from reference TRBV7-2 and TRBJ2-7): GAGVSQSPSNKVTEKGKDVELRCDPISGHTALYWYRQSLGQGLEFLIYFQGNSAPDKSGLPSDRFSAERTGGSVSTLTIQRTQQEDSAVYLCASSRTSGRYEQYFGPGTRLTVT.

The V and J genes are TRBV19 and TRBJ2-7; TRBD1 is a possible D gene (6 bases). From germline, CDR1 is LNHDA and CDR2 SQIVND (reference sequence). This CDR3 has 15 amino acids. V lost 5 bases and J lost 5, with 19 bases in between. CDR3 protein: CASSPQDSKSHEQYF. CDR3 sequence (DNA): TGTGCCAGTAGTCCGCAGGACAGTAAGAGCCACGAGCAGTACTTC. Supplemented by reference TRBV19 and TRBJ2-7, the full variable domain reads DGGITQSPKYLFRKEGQNVTLSCEQNLNHDAMYWYRQDPGQGLRLIYYSQIVNDFQKGDIAEGYSVSREKKESFPLTVTSAQKNPTAFYLCASSPQDSKSHEQYFGPGTRLTVT.

The rearrangement joins TRBV6-1 to TRBJ1-3, with D tentatively TRBD1 (5 bases). The germline CDR1 and CDR2 sequences are MNHNS and SASEGT. The V end was cut by 4 bases, the J end by 7 bases, with 17 bases between. The CDR3 is 15 residues long. The CDR3 DNA sequence: TGTGCCAGCAGTGGGCAGACAGAATTCAAGAACACCATATATTTT. This encodes CASSGQTEFKNTIYF.

V and J are TRBV11-3 and TRBJ2-2, with TRBD2 as a possible D gene (6 bases). The V gene's germline CDR1 is SGHNT and CDR2 YENEEA. The CDR3 runs to 15 residues. V lost 3 bases and J 5 bases, leaving 13 bases between the germline ends. The CDR3 DNA reads as TGTGCCAGCAGCTTCGCCGGGACTGTTACCGGGGAGCTGTTTTTT. Protein product: CASSFAGTVTGELFF.

This rearrangement joins TRBV30 to TRBJ2-7, with D possibly being TRBD1 or TRBD2 (6 bases each). The CDR3 covers 10 residues. CDR1 is GTSNPN and CDR2 is SVGIG in the germline V gene (reference sequence). V was shortened by 8 bases and J by 5 bases, with 10 bases between the two germline ends. The DNA of the CDR3 is TGTGCCCTAAGGGGGGACGAGCAGTACTTC. This gives the protein CALRGDEQYF.

The chain carries TRBV6-4 and TRBJ1-2; D is undetermined. Trimming left V 8 bases short and J 5 bases short, with 12 bases between. Germline assignment: CDR1 MRHNA and CDR2 SNTAGT. CDR3 length: 12 residues. CDR3 loop: CASSRSGYGYTF. The CDR3 nucleotides are TGTGCCAGCTCGAGGTCCGGATATGGCTACACCTTC.